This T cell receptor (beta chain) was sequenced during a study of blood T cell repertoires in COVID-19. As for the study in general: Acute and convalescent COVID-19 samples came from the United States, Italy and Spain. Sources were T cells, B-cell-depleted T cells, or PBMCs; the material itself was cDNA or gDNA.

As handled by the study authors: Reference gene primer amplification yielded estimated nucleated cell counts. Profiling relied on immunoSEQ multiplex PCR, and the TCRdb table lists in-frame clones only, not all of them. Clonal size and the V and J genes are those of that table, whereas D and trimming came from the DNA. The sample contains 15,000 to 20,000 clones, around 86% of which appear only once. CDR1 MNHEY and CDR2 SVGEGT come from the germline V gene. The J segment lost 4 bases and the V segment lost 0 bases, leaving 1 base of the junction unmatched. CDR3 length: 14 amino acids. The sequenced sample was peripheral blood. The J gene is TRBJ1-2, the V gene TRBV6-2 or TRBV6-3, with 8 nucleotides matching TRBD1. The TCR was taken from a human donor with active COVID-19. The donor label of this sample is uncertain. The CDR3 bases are TGTGCCAGCAGTTACTCGGGACAGGTCTATGGCTACACCTTC. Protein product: CASSYSGQVYGYTF.